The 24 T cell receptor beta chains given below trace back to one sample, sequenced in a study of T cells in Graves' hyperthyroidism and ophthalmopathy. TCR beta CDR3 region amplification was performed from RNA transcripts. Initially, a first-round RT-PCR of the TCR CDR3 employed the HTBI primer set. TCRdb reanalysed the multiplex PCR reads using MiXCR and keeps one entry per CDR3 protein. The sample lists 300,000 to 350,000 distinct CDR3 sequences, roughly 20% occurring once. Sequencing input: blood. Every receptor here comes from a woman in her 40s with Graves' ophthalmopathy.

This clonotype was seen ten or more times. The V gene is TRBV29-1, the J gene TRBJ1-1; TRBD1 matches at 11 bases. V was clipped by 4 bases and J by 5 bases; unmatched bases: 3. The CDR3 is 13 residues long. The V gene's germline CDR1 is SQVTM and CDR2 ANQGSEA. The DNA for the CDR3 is TGCAGCGTTGTGGACAGGGGGCAAACTGAAGCTTTCTTT. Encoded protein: CSVVDRGQTEAFF.

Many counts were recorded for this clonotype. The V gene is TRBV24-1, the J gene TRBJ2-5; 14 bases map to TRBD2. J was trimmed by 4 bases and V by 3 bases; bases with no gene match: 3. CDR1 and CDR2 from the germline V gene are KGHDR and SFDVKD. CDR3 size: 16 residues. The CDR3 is CATSDHGLAGGETQYF. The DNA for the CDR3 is TGTGCCACCAGTGATCATGGACTAGCGGGAGGAGAGACCCAGTACTTC.

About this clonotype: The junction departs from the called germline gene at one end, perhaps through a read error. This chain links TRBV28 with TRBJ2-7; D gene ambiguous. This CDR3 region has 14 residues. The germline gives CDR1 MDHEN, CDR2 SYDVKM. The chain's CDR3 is CASSSVRFSYEQSF. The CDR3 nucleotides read TGTGCCAGCAGTTCGGTACGGTTCTCCTACGAGCAGTCCTTC.

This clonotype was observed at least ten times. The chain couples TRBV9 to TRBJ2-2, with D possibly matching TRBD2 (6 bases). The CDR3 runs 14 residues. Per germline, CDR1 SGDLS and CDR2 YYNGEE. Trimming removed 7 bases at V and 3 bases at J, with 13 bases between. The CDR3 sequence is CASQNIADTGELFF. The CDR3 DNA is TGTGCCAGCCAAAATATAGCGGACACCGGGGAGCTGTTTTTT.

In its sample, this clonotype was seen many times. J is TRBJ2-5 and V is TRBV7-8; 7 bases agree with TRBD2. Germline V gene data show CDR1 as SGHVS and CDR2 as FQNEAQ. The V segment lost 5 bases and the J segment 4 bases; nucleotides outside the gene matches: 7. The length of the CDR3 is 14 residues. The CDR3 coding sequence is TGTGCCAGCAGCCCGAGACTAGCCCCAGAGACCCAGTACTTC. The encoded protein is CASSPRLAPETQYF.

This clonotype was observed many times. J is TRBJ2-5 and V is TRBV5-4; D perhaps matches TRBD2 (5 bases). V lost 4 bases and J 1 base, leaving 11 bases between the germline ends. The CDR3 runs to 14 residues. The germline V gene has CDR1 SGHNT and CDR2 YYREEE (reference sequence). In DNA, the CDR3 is TGTGCCAGCAGCCGAGGGTGGGGCCAAGAGACCCAGTACTTC. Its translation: CASSRGWGQETQYF. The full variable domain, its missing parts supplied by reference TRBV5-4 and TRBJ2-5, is ETGVTQSPTHLIKTRGQQVTLRCSSQSGHNTVSWYQQALGQGPQFIFQYYREEENGRGNFPPRFSGLQFPNYSSELNVNALELDDSALYLCASSRGWGQETQYFGPGTRLLVL.

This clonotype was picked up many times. The CDR3 nucleotides are TGTGCCAGCAGCTTATTCCAGGGATCCGGGGAGCTGTTTTTT. It is translated as CASSLFQGSGELFF. The rearrangement links TRBV7-3 to TRBJ2-2; TRBD1 is a possible D gene (5 bases). V was shortened by 2 bases and J by 6 bases, with 10 bases between the two germline ends. The CDR3 runs 14 residues. Germline V gene data show CDR1 as SGHTA and CDR2 as FQGTGA.

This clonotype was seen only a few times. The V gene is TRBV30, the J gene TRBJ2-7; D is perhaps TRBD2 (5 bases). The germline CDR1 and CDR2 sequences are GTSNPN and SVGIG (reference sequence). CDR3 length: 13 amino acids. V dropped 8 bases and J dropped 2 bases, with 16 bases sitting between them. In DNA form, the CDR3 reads TGTGCCAGCGGACCTAATACCCCCTACGAGCAGTACTTC. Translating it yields CASGPNTPYEQYF.

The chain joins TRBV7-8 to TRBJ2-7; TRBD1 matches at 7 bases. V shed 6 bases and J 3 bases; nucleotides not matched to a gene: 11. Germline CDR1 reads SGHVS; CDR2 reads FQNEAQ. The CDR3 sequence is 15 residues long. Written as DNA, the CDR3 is TGTGCCAGCAGTTACTACGGGACAGAGAGCTACGAGCAGTACTTC. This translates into CASSYYGTESYEQYF.

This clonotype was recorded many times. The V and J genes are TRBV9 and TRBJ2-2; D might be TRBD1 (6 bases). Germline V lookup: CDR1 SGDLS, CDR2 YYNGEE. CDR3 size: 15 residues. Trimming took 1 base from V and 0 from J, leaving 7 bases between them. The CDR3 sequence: CASSVSGANTGELFF. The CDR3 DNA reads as TGTGCCAGCAGCGTATCAGGGGCGAACACCGGGGAGCTGTTTTTT.

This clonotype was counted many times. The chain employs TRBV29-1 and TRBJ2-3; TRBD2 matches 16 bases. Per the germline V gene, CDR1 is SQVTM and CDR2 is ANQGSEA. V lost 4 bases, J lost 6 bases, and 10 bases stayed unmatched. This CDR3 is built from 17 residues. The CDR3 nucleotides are TGCAGCGTTGGGGGACTAGCGGGAGGGAGTAGGTTCGATACGCAGTATTTT. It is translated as CSVGGLAGGSRFDTQYF.

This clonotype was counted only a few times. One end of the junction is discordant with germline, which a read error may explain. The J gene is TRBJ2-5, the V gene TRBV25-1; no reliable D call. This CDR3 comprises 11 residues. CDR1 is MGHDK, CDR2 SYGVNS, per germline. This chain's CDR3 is CAISDHETQYF. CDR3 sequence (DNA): TGTGCCATCAGTGATCATGAGACCCAGTACTTC. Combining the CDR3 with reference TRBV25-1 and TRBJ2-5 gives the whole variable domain EADIYQTPRYLVIGTGKKITLECSQTMGHDKMYWYQQDPGMELHLIHYSYGVNSTEKGDLSSESTVSRIRTEHFPLTLESARPSHTSQYLCAISDHETQYFGPGTRLLVL.

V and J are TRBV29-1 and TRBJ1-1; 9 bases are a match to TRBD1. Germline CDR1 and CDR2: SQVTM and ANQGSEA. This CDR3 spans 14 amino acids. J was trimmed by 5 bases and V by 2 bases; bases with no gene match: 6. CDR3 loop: CSVETGQGLTEAFF. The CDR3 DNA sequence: TGCAGCGTTGAAACGGGACAGGGACTAACTGAAGCTTTCTTT.

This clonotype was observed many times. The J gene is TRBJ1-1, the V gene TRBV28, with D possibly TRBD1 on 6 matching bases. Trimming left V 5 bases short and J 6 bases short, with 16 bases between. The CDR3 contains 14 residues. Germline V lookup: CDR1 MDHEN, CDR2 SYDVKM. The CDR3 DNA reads TGTGCCAGCAGTACGCCGGGGGCCTGGGCTGAAGCTTTCTTT. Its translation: CASSTPGAWAEAFF.

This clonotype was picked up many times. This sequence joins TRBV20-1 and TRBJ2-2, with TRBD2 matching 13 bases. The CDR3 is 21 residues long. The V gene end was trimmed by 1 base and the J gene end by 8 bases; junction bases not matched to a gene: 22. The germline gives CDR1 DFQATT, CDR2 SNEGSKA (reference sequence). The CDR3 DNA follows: TGCAGTGCTAGAGGAATTGGAGACCTGACAACTAGCGGGAGGGCCTCGGGGGAGCTGTTTTTT. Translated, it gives CSARGIGDLTTSGRASGELFF.

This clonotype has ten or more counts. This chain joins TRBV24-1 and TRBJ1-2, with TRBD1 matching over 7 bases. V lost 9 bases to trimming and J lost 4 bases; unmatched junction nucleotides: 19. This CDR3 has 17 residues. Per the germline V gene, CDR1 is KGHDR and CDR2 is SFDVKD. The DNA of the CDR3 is TGTGCCACCCGTTCAACACATAAGACGGACAGGAGCTATGGCTACACCTTC. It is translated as CATRSTHKTDRSYGYTF.

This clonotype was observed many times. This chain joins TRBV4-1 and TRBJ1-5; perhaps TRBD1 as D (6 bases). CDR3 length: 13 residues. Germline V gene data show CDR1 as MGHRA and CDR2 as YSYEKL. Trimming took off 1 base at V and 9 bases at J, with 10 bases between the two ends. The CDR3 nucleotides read TGCGCCAGCAGCCAAGCACAGGGAGGGCCCCAGCATTTT. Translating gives CASSQAQGGPQHF.

The CDR3 coding sequence is TGTGCCTGGAGCGCCGGGACAGGGGACTACGAGCAGTACTTC. This translates into CAWSAGTGDYEQYF. V usage is TRBV12-3 or TRBV12-4 and J usage is TRBJ2-7, with TRBD1 matching 10 bases. The V and J ends lost 11 bases and 3 bases, in that order; junction bases with no gene match: 10. CDR3 size: 14 residues.

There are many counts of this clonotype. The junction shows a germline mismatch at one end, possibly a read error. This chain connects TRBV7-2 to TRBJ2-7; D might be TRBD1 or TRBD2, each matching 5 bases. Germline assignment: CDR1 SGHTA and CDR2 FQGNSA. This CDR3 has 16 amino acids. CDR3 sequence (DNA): TGTGCCAGCAGCCTCCTTGGCCAGGGAGAGGATTACGGGCAGTACTTC. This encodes CASSLLGQGEDYGQYF.

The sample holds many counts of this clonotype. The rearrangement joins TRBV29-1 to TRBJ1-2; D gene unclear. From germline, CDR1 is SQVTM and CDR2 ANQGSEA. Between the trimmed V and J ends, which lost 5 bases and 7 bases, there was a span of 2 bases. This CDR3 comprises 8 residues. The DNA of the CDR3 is TGCAGCGTTCTTGGCTACACCTTC. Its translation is CSVLGYTF.

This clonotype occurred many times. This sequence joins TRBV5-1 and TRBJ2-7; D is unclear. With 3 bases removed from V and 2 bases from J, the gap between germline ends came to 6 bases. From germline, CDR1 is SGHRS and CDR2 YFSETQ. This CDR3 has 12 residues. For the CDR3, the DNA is TGCGCCAGCAGCTCTAATACCTACGAGCAGTACTTC. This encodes CASSSNTYEQYF.

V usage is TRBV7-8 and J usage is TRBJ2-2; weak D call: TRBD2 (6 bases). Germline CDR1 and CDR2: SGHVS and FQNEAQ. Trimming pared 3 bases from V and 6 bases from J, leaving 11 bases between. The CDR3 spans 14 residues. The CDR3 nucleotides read TGTGCCAGCAGCTTCTCGACTAGACCCGGGGAGCTGTTTTTT. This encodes CASSFSTRPGELFF.

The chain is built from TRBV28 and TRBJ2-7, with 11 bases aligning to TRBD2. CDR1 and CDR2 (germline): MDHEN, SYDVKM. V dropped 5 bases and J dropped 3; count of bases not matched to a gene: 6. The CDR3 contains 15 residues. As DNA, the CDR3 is TGTGCCAGCAGTCCCAAACTAGCGGGAGTCTACGAGCAGTACTTC. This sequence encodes CASSPKLAGVYEQYF.

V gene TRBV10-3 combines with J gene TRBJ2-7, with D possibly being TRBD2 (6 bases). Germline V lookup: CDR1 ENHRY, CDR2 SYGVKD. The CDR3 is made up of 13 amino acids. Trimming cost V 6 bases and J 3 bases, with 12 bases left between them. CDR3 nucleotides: TGTGCCATCAGACAGCCGGAGGGCTACGAGCAGTACTTC. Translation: CAIRQPEGYEQYF.